The 31 T cell receptor beta chains below were found in one sample sequenced in a study of T cell responses to AZD1222 COVID-19 vaccine. Assay used: immunoSEQ multiplex PCR; TCRdb lists only in-frame clones, some missing. The sample holds 140,000 to 150,000 clones; 75% to 90% are singletons and the top ten take under 2%. The specimen was peripheral blood, collected on day 0 of AZD1222 vaccination. These receptors all stem from an adult in good health.

The chain links TRBV5-1 to TRBJ1-1; D remains ambiguous. CDR3 length equals 9 residues. In germline, CDR1 is SGHRS, CDR2 YFSETQ. V was pared by 8 bases and J by 4 bases, with 3 bases between. The CDR3 reads CARVTEAFF. Here the CDR3 DNA reads TGCGCCAGGGTCACTGAAGCTTTCTTT.

V usage is TRBV14 and J usage is TRBJ2-7; D remains ambiguous. Trimming shortened V by 2 bases and J by 0 bases, and 11 bases separated the two germline ends. Germline CDR1 reads SGHDN; CDR2 reads FVKESK. The CDR3 is 15 residues long. CDR3 protein: CASSQLGRSSYEQYF. The CDR3 coding sequence is TGTGCCAGCAGCCAACTGGGTAGAAGCTCCTACGAGCAGTACTTC.

Notes on this clone: The identical CDR3 is also encoded by other nucleotide sequences in the sample. The chain uses TRBV9 and TRBJ1-5; 9 nucleotides agree with TRBD1. V lost 5 bases, J lost 1 base, and 1 base stayed unmatched. CDR1 SGDLS and CDR2 YYNGEE come from the germline V gene. CDR3 length: 14 residues. The DNA of the CDR3 is TGTGCCAGCAGTGGGACAGGGAGCAATCAGCCCCAGCATTTT. It is translated as CASSGTGSNQPQHF.

The CDR3 spells CATSRGGGTGWLYGYTF. CDR3 nucleotide sequence: TGTGCCACCAGCAGAGGAGGGGGGACAGGGTGGCTCTATGGCTACACCTTC. The chain combines TRBV15 with TRBJ1-2, with 9 positions matching TRBD1. Looked up from germline, CDR1 is LNHNV and CDR2 is YYDKDF (reference sequence). V lost 1 base and J lost 4; bases outside the gene matches: 10. This CDR3 spans 17 amino acids.

This chain joins TRBV11-2 and TRBJ2-3, with TRBD2 matching 8 bases. CDR3 length: 15 amino acids. Per germline, CDR1 SGHAT and CDR2 FQNNGV. V lost 7 bases, J lost 4 bases, and 10 bases stayed unmatched. The CDR3, as DNA: TGTGCCAGCAACCCCGGGGGGGCCGTGGCAGATACGCAGTATTTT. Its translation is CASNPGGAVADTQYF.

This chain joins TRBV28 and TRBJ2-7, with D possibly matching TRBD1 (5 bases). This CDR3 region has 15 residues. Germline V gene sequence: CDR1 MDHEN, CDR2 SYDVKM. V shed 5 bases and J shed 4 bases, with 18 bases lying between them. For the CDR3, the DNA is TGTGCCAGCAGTAAGCAGGGTTCCCCTGTTTACGAGCAGTACTTC. Its protein product is CASSKQGSPVYEQYF.

V and J are TRBV18 and TRBJ1-2; a weak D match, TRBD1 (5 bases). The V end lost 3 bases, the J end lost 8 bases, and 16 bases lay between the germline ends. Germline CDR1 KGHSH, CDR2 LQKENI. The CDR3 is 14 residues long. CDR3 coding DNA: TGTGCCAGCTCACCTATCCGGGGTGGGGACGGCTACACCTTC. Residues: CASSPIRGGDGYTF. Combining the CDR3 with reference TRBV18 and TRBJ1-2 gives the whole variable domain NAGVMQNPRHLVRRRGQEARLRCSPMKGHSHVYWYRQLPEEGLKFMVYLQKENIIDESGMPKERFSAEFPKEGPSILRIQQVVRGDSAAYFCASSPIRGGDGYTFGSGTRLTVV.

V and J are TRBV5-1 and TRBJ1-6, with TRBD1 matching over 9 bases. The CDR3 is 17 residues long. Per the germline V gene, CDR1 is SGHRS and CDR2 is YFSETQ. Trimming cost V 0 bases and J 3 bases; bases outside gene matches: 4. Here the CDR3 reads CASSLEGQGSYNSPLHF. Written as DNA, the CDR3 is TGCGCCAGCAGCTTGGAGGGACAGGGTAGCTATAATTCACCCCTCCACTTT. The whole variable domain, remainder taken from reference TRBV5-1 and TRBJ1-6, is KAGVTQTPRYLIKTRGQQVTLSCSPISGHRSVSWYQQTPGQGLQFLFEYFSETQRNKGNFPGRFSGRQFSNSRSEMNVSTLELGDSALYLCASSLEGQGSYNSPLHFGNGTRLTVT.

This rearrangement joins TRBV5-6 to TRBJ1-6, with D uncertain. Germline V gene data show CDR1 as SGHDT and CDR2 as YYEEEE. V lost 0 bases and J lost 10, with 11 bases in between. The CDR3 extends over 14 amino acids. The CDR3 loop is CASSLASSGSPLHF. The CDR3, as DNA: TGTGCCAGCAGCTTGGCCAGCTCGGGGTCACCCCTCCACTTT.

This sequence joins TRBV16 and TRBJ1-1; D ambiguous. The CDR3 loop spans 14 amino acids. Trimming cost V 2 bases and J 6 bases, with 13 bases left between them. Germline-derived CDR1 and CDR2 are KGHSY and FQNENV. The CDR3 spells CASSQKFSNSEAFF. In DNA, the CDR3 is TGTGCCAGCAGCCAAAAGTTCTCCAACTCTGAAGCTTTCTTT. The variable domain in full, completed from reference TRBV16 and TRBJ1-1, reads GEEVAQTPKHLVRGEGQKAKLYCAPIKGHSYVFWYQQVLKNEFKFLISFQNENVFDETGMPKERFSAKCLPNSPCSLEIQATKLEDSAVYFCASSQKFSNSEAFFGQGTRLTVV.

This clone was seen a single time. This chain uses TRBV3-1 (or the pseudogene TRBV3-2) with TRBJ2-7; D is possibly TRBD2 (6 bases). Germline CDR1 is LGHDT and CDR2 is YNNKEL (reference sequence). The CDR3 is 13 residues long. Between the trimmed V and J ends, which lost 4 bases and 10 bases, there was a span of 17 bases. This CDR3 is CASSPGLNLEQYF. The DNA for the CDR3 is TGTGCCAGCAGCCCGGGACTGAATTTGGAACAGTACTTC.

The chain carries TRBV15 and TRBJ1-2; 8 nucleotides match TRBD1. V trimming: 1 base; J trimming: 5 bases; junction bases outside the gene matches: 0. This CDR3 contains 13 residues. CDR1 and CDR2 from the germline V gene are LNHNV and YYDKDF (reference sequence). CDR3: CATSRGQGYGYTF. As DNA, the CDR3 is TGTGCCACCAGCAGAGGACAGGGGTATGGCTACACCTTC.

This clone has only a few counts. The chain joins TRBV19 to TRBJ1-2; perhaps TRBD1 as D (5 bases). Germline assignment: CDR1 LNHDA and CDR2 SQIVND (reference sequence). V lost 6 bases and J 1 base, leaving 18 bases between the germline ends. The length of the CDR3 is 16 residues. The CDR3 region is CASRNLFQGLNYGYTF. The CDR3 DNA sequence: TGTGCCAGTAGAAATCTTTTCCAGGGCCTTAACTATGGCTACACCTTC. Supplemented by reference TRBV19 and TRBJ1-2, the full variable domain reads DGGITQSPKYLFRKEGQNVTLSCEQNLNHDAMYWYRQDPGQGLRLIYYSQIVNDFQKGDIAEGYSVSREKKESFPLTVTSAQKNPTAFYLCASRNLFQGLNYGYTFGSGTRLTVV.

The J gene is TRBJ2-7, the V gene TRBV4-1; D possibly uses TRBD1 or TRBD2 (5 bases each). With 2 bases removed from V and 1 base from J, the gap between germline ends came to 15 bases. CDR1 and CDR2 (germline): MGHRA, YSYEKL. There are 16 residues in the CDR3. CDR3 bases: TGCGCCAGCAGCCAACGATACCGGGACGGTTCCTACGAGCAGTACTTC. As protein: CASSQRYRDGSYEQYF.

V gene TRBV25-1 combines with J gene TRBJ1-1; TRBD1 is a possible D gene (5 bases). The CDR3 is 14 amino acids. Germline CDR1 reads MGHDK; CDR2 reads SYGVNS. Trimming took 2 bases from V and 2 from J, leaving 9 bases between them. In DNA, the CDR3 is TGTGCCAGCAGTGAAGCTGGGGCTAACACTGAAGCTTTCTTT. Its protein product is CASSEAGANTEAFF.

In its sample, this clone was seen a few times. The genes are TRBV5-1 and TRBJ2-7, with 7 bases that match TRBD1. The V gene's germline CDR1 is SGHRS and CDR2 YFSETQ. The CDR3 runs to 13 residues. V trimming: 4 bases; J trimming: 3 bases; junction bases outside the gene matches: 4. This CDR3 reads CASSPGQNYEQYF. CDR3 DNA sequence: TGCGCCAGCAGCCCGGGACAGAACTACGAGCAGTACTTC.

This chain links TRBV5-1 with TRBJ2-4; D remains unclear. The V gene's germline CDR1 is SGHRS and CDR2 YFSETQ. Trimming removed 2 bases at V and 0 bases at J, with 6 bases between. The CDR3 runs 14 residues. CDR3 nucleotide sequence: TGCGCCAGCAGCTTAGGCTTAGCCAAAAACATTCAGTACTTC. Protein sequence: CASSLGLAKNIQYF. Combining the CDR3 with reference TRBV5-1 and TRBJ2-4 gives the whole variable domain KAGVTQTPRYLIKTRGQQVTLSCSPISGHRSVSWYQQTPGQGLQFLFEYFSETQRNKGNFPGRFSGRQFSNSRSEMNVSTLELGDSALYLCASSLGLAKNIQYFGAGTRLSVL.

This sequence joins TRBV30 and TRBJ1-5; D not resolved. The CDR3 loop spans 14 amino acids. In germline, CDR1 is GTSNPN, CDR2 SVGIG (reference sequence). V was shortened by 2 bases and J by 2 bases, with 10 bases between the two germline ends. The CDR3: CAWSNQRGNQPQHF. In DNA, the CDR3 is TGTGCCTGGAGTAACCAAAGAGGCAATCAGCCCCAGCATTTT.

The chain carries TRBV7-9 and TRBJ2-2; perhaps TRBD1 as D (6 bases). The CDR3 runs 16 residues. Trimming removed 2 bases from V and 0 bases from J, with 10 bases in between. CDR1 and CDR2 from the germline V gene are SEHNR and FQNEAQ (reference sequence). The CDR3 is CASSLLWTANTGELFF. The CDR3 nucleotides read TGTGCCAGCAGCTTACTGTGGACAGCGAACACCGGGGAGCTGTTTTTT.

The chain couples TRBV19 to TRBJ1-5; a weak D match, TRBD1 (5 bases). This CDR3 has 18 amino acids. CDR1 and CDR2 (germline): LNHDA, SQIVND (reference sequence). V shed 4 bases and J shed 1 base, with 20 bases lying between them. The CDR3 coding sequence is TGTGCCAGTAGTACATACTACCTGGGACGGGGAAGCAATCAGCCCCAGCATTTT. It encodes CASSTYYLGRGSNQPQHF.

This chain's CDR3 is CASSEGRGSYTF. CDR3 nucleotides: TGTGCCAGCAGCGAAGGCCGGGGGAGCTACACCTTC. The chain links TRBV5-4 to TRBJ1-2, with a weak D call TRBD1 (5 bases). The CDR3 covers 12 residues. V lost 4 bases and J lost 9, with 13 bases in between. Germline CDR1 SGHNT, CDR2 YYREEE (reference sequence).

The chain has TRBV20-1 and TRBJ2-7, with 8 bases that match TRBD1. The V segment lost 3 bases and the J segment 5 bases; nucleotides outside the gene matches: 3. This CDR3 region has 12 residues. Germline lookup yields CDR1 DFQATT and CDR2 SNEGSKA (reference sequence). CDR3 DNA: TGCAGTGCTAGTGCAGGGGGCCACGAGCAGTACTTC. Encoded protein: CSASAGGHEQYF.

This chain connects TRBV13 to TRBJ1-4, with D tentatively TRBD1 (5 bases). Trimming shortened V by 4 bases and J by 8 bases, and 17 bases separated the two germline ends. The CDR3 runs to 15 residues. CDR1 PRHDT and CDR2 FYEKMQ come from the germline V gene (reference sequence). CDR3 DNA: TGTGCCAGCAGCTCAGGGTGGGTTCCAGGGGAAAAACTGTTTTTT. It encodes CASSSGWVPGEKLFF.

This chain connects TRBV25-1 to TRBJ2-3; tentative D call: TRBD1 (5 bases). Germline V CDR1 and CDR2: MGHDK, SYGVNS. This CDR3 is 13 amino acids long. V lost 2 bases to trimming and J lost 10 bases, with 13 bases between them. DNA for the CDR3: TGTGCCAGCAGTGAAGGGGCGGCCCGAGCGCAGTATTTT. This gives the protein CASSEGAARAQYF.

CDR3 protein: CATSSGGSALNEQFF. The CDR3 coding sequence is TGTGCCACCAGCTCAGGGGGATCGGCACTCAATGAGCAGTTCTTC. The chain carries TRBV15 and TRBJ2-1; 7 nucleotides align to TRBD1. This CDR3 is 15 amino acids long. V gave up 5 bases and J gave up 6 bases; unmatched junction bases: 10. Germline V CDR1 and CDR2: LNHNV, YYDKDF (reference sequence).

The chain recombines TRBV27 with TRBJ2-2; D is possibly TRBD2 (6 bases). V lost 7 bases to trimming and J lost 4 bases, with 7 bases between them. The CDR3 contains 12 residues. CDR1 and CDR2 (germline): MNHEY, SMNVEV (reference sequence). The CDR3 sequence is CASMGGTGELFF. The CDR3 region has the DNA TGTGCCAGCATGGGGGGCACCGGGGAGCTGTTTTTT.

This chain uses TRBV10-2 with TRBJ2-3; 8 bases fit TRBD1. With V trimmed by 6 bases and J by 4 bases, 9 bases remained unmatched. The CDR3 runs 15 residues. Germline lookup yields CDR1 WSHSY and CDR2 SAAADI. The CDR3 protein is CASRGLRGPADTQYF. DNA of the CDR3: TGCGCCAGCAGGGGACTCAGGGGGCCCGCAGATACGCAGTATTTT.

The CDR3 DNA reads as TGTGCCAGCTCACCACTGGGACAGGGGCTCAAGGAGCAGTACTTC. This sequence encodes CASSPLGQGLKEQYF. The gene calls are TRBV18 and TRBJ2-7, with TRBD1 matching over 10 bases. The germline V gene has CDR1 KGHSH and CDR2 LQKENI. CDR3 length equals 15 residues. Losses at the gene ends were 1 base for V and 7 bases for J; bases not matched to a gene: 7.

The chain links TRBV11-1 to TRBJ2-3; 9 bases fit TRBD2. There are 14 residues in the CDR3. V trimming: 1 base; J trimming: 7 bases; junction bases outside the gene matches: 3. Germline loops: CDR1 SGHAT, CDR2 FQDESV (reference sequence). In DNA form, the CDR3 reads TGTGCCAGCAGCTTAGTGCCTAGCGGGAATACGCAGTATTTT. Translating it yields CASSLVPSGNTQYF.

The chain couples TRBV28 to TRBJ1-1; TRBD1 might be the D (5 bases). CDR1 MDHEN and CDR2 SYDVKM come from the germline V gene. The length of the CDR3 is 17 residues. Trimming shortened V by 5 bases and J by 3 bases, and 22 bases separated the two germline ends. The CDR3 spells CASSPHPIGAGYTEAFF. CDR3 bases: TGTGCCAGCAGTCCACATCCGATCGGGGCAGGATACACTGAAGCTTTCTTT.

The chain is built from TRBV6-2 or TRBV6-3 and TRBJ1-2, with 9 bases identical to TRBD1. The CDR3 totals 14 residues. CDR1 and CDR2 from the germline V gene are MNHEY and SVGEGT. V lost 2 bases and J lost 8; bases outside the gene matches: 6. CDR3 nucleotides: TGTGCCAGCAGTTACGGGACAGGGTATCGCGGCTACACCTTC. Translating gives CASSYGTGYRGYTF.